A single T cell receptor (beta chain) is shown here with its context. This record comes from a study of shared clonotypes between healthy human individuals. Data came from immunoSEQ multiplex PCR; TCRdb stores just in-frame clones and leaves some out. The data show 2 million to 2.5 million clones, 93% seen once. Germline loops: CDR1 SQVTM, CDR2 ANQGSEA. V lost 6 bases and J lost 4; bases outside the gene matches: 7. The CDR3 spans 14 residues. The V call is TRBV29-1, the J call TRBJ2-2, with TRBD2 matching over 8 bases. Input material: naive CD4+ T cells from PBMCs. Subset here: CD45RA+ positively selected. This sequence originates from a man younger than 35 in good health. Some clones in this sample may be carry-over from other donors' samples. Here the CDR3 reads CSVRRGGGTGELFF. The CDR3, as DNA: TGCAGCGTCCGTCGGGGGGGAGGCACCGGGGAGCTGTTTTTT.